Below are 10 T cell receptor beta chains sequenced from a single sample in a study of blood T cells in healthy people across ages. PCR was performed a second time for roughly 7 to 12 cycles using a sample-barcoded 5' primer and a J-beta primer mix. One entry per CDR3 protein, called by TCRdb with MiXCR from the 5' RACE reads. The table has 1.5 million to 1.8 million distinct CDR3 sequences, approximately 42% seen once; the top ten hold less than 5%. Sequenced input: blood. These receptors were obtained from a woman under 30 in good health.

As regards this clonotype: One junction end does not reproduce the germline sequence, and a read error may be involved. This chain connects TRBV6-1 to TRBJ2-5, with 9 bases fitting TRBD2. Germline V gene data show CDR1 as MNHNS and CDR2 as SASEGT. CDR3 length: 16 amino acids. CDR3 amino acids: CARSDGASGVQETQYF. The CDR3 DNA sequence: TGTGCCCGCAGTGATGGGGCTAGCGGGGTGCAAGAGACCCAGTACTTC.

The rearrangement links TRBV5-1 to TRBJ2-7; 7 bases match TRBD2. The DNA end is more similar to TRBJ2-4, so the J call may be wrong. This CDR3 has 16 amino acids. The germline CDR1 and CDR2 sequences are SGHRS and YFSETQ. CDR3 nucleotide sequence: TGCGCCAGCAGCCCCCTGGTGGGGAGGGGCAAAAACATTCAGTACTTC. Its translation is CASSPLVGRGKNIQYF.

This chain links TRBV4-3 with TRBJ2-1; D call uncertain. The CDR3 spans 15 residues. Germline lookup yields CDR1 LGHNA and CDR2 YSLEER. V lost 0 bases and J 4 bases, leaving 10 bases between the germline ends. The CDR3: CASSQDPTRYNEQFF. CDR3 in DNA: TGCGCCAGCAGCCAAGATCCGACAAGATACAATGAGCAGTTCTTC.

V is TRBV12-3 or TRBV12-4 and J is TRBJ1-1; a weak D match, TRBD1 (5 bases). V was shortened by 5 bases and J by 6 bases, with 16 bases between the two germline ends. The CDR3 length is 14 residues. The CDR3 region is CASSPGEYWSEAFF. Written as DNA, the CDR3 is TGTGCCAGCAGTCCGGGGGAATATTGGTCTGAAGCTTTCTTT.

A note on this clonotype: An end of the junction differs from the germline gene, which may be a read error. V is TRBV12-3 or TRBV12-4 and J is TRBJ1-3, with D uncertain. This CDR3 spans 14 amino acids. The CDR3 DNA follows: TGTGCCAGCAGTTGGGAGTTCTCTGGAGACACCATATATTTT. Translating it yields CASSWEFSGDTIYF.

The sample holds a few counts of this clonotype. The V call is TRBV7-2, the J call TRBJ1-5; 7 bases fit TRBD1. The CDR3 extends over 17 amino acids. Germline CDR1 reads SGHTA; CDR2 reads FQGNSA. V dropped 1 base and J dropped 3; count of bases not matched to a gene: 9. The CDR3 coding sequence is TGTGCCAGCAGCTTAGGGGCGGGACAGATCCCCAATCAGCCCCAGCATTTT. Translating it yields CASSLGAGQIPNQPQHF.

This clonotype was detected only a few times. This rearrangement joins TRBV6-2 or TRBV6-3 to TRBJ1-2; D is unclear. The CDR3 spans 12 residues. V shed 6 bases and J shed 4 bases, with 9 bases lying between them. Germline lookup yields CDR1 MNHEY and CDR2 SVGEGT. The CDR3 DNA reads TGTGCCAGCAGACCCGTCACCTATGGCTACACCTTC. Translation: CASRPVTYGYTF.

On this clonotype: The junction shows a germline mismatch at one end, possibly a read error. The chain employs TRBV4-2 and TRBJ2-1, with D perhaps matching TRBD1 (5 bases). There are 15 residues in the CDR3. Germline CDR1 is LGHNA and CDR2 is YNFKEQ. CDR3 in DNA: TGTGCCAGCAGCCATCCCGGGCAGGGCCACAATCAGCAGTTCTTC. Translating it yields CASSHPGQGHNQQFF.

A few counts support this clonotype. This sequence joins TRBV7-3 and TRBJ2-1; D is perhaps TRBD1 (5 bases). The V and J ends lost 0 bases and 6 bases respectively, with 15 bases between them. The CDR3 spans 16 residues. Germline CDR1 SGHTA, CDR2 FQGTGA. In DNA, the CDR3 is TGTGCCAGCAGCTTAACCCCCGGACACCAAAGCAATGAGCAGTTCTTC. Translated: CASSLTPGHQSNEQFF.

V gene TRBV4-3 combines with J gene TRBJ2-5, with 8 bases aligning to TRBD2. CDR1 is LGHNA and CDR2 is YSLEER in the germline V gene. This CDR3 has 17 residues. The J segment lost 11 bases and the V segment lost 2 bases, leaving 19 bases of the junction unmatched. CDR3 amino acids: CASSQSVSGAALVEQYF. For the CDR3, the DNA is TGCGCCAGCAGCCAAAGTGTTAGCGGGGCGGCCCTGGTAGAGCAGTACTTC.